The sequence of this T cell receptor beta chain was determined in a study of T cell repertoires in cytomegalovirus infection. Study in general: Well-studied HLA-B-restricted epitopes and recently identified HLA-C-restricted epitopes of CMV were both used in the study. Indications came from public TCR beta signatures; they pointed to CMV infection and to a matching HLA type. Study results and limitations: Dominant in the ex vivo response were TCR beta clonotypes restricted by HLA-C and specific for CMV. The cumulative frequency of public TCR beta families identified carriers of CMV plus the relevant HLA.

Germline loops: CDR1 MNHNS, CDR2 SASEGT. Trimming pared 9 bases from V and 6 bases from J, leaving 12 bases between. CDR3 length: 12 amino acids. This clonotype was seen a few times. The antigen is unknown. TCRdb used MiXCR to reprocess the reads, holding one entry per CDR3 protein. The table has fewer than 1,000,000 distinct CDR3 sequences, approximately 31% seen once. The sequence was obtained from a human donor in good health (CMV status not recorded). Some clones in this sample may be carry-over from other donors' samples. V usage is TRBV6-1 and J usage is TRBJ1-5; D ambiguous. The specimen was cultured CD8+ T cells from PBMCs, collected from culture after CMV antigen stimulation. CDR3 nucleotides: TGTGCCAGTTCAGAAATCCGTCAGCCCCAGCATTTT. This sequence encodes CASSEIRQPQHF.